This T cell receptor (beta chain) was captured in a study of cytomegalovirus exposure and HLA in healthy donors. General study findings and limits: The dataset shows that most TCR sequences were rare, while some public TCRs occurred in many donors.

Regarding this clone: The antigen remains unidentified.

Assay used: immunoSEQ multiplex PCR; TCRdb lists only in-frame clones, some missing. This sample carries some 70,000 clones, roughly 96% of them seen once, and the ten largest clones take approximately 2.5%. This clonotype was sampled from a man younger than 35 in good health and CMV-seronegative. Sequences were obtained from PBMCs.

The CDR3 loop is CASSLAGVADTQYF. For the CDR3, the DNA is TGCGCCAGCAGCTTAGCGGGTGTGGCAGATACGCAGTATTTT. The rearrangement uses TRBV5-1 and TRBJ2-3; maybe TRBD2 (6 bases). This CDR3 contains 14 residues. Germline V gives CDR1 SGHRS, CDR2 YFSETQ. The V and J ends lost 2 bases and 4 bases respectively, with 11 bases between them. The full variable domain, its missing parts supplied by reference TRBV5-1 and TRBJ2-3, is KAGVTQTPRYLIKTRGQQVTLSCSPISGHRSVSWYQQTPGQGLQFLFEYFSETQRNKGNFPGRFSGRQFSNSRSEMNVSTLELGDSALYLCASSLAGVADTQYFGPGTRLTVL.